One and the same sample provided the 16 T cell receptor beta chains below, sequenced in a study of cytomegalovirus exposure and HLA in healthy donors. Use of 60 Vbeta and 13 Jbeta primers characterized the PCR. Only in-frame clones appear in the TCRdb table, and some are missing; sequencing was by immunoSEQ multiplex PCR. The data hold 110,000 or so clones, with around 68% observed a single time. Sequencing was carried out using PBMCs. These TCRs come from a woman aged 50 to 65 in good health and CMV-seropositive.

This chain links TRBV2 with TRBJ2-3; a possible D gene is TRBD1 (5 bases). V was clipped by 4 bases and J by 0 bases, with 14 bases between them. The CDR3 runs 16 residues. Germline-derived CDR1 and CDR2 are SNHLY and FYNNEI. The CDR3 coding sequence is TGTGCCAGCAGTGTTAACAGGCCCTCTAGCACAGATACGCAGTATTTT. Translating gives CASSVNRPSSTDTQYF.

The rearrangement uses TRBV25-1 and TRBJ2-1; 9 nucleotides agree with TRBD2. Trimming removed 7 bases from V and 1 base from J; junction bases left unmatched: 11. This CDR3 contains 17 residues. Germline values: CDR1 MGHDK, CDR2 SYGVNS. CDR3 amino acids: CASTAGGGQSSYNEQFF. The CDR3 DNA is TGTGCCAGCACCGCGGGAGGGGGTCAAAGTTCCTACAATGAGCAGTTCTTC. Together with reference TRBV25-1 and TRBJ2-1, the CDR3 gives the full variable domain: EADIYQTPRYLVIGTGKKITLECSQTMGHDKMYWYQQDPGMELHLIHYSYGVNSTEKGDLSSESTVSRIRTEHFPLTLESARPSHTSQYLCASTAGGGQSSYNEQFFGPGTRLTVL.

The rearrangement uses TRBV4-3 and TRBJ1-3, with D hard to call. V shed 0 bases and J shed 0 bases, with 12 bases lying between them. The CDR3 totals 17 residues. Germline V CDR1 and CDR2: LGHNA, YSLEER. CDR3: CASSQDLPRFSGNTIYF. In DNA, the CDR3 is TGCGCCAGCAGCCAAGATCTCCCCAGATTCTCTGGAAACACCATATATTTT.

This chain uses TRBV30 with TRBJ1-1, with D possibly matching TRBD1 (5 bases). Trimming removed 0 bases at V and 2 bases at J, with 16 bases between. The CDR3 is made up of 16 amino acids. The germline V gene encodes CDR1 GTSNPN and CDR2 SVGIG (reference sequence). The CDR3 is CAWSVRWGEGNTEAFF. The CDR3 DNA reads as TGTGCCTGGAGTGTACGATGGGGGGAAGGAAACACTGAAGCTTTCTTT.

CDR3 amino acids: CASSGDRGLNTEAFF. The CDR3 DNA sequence: TGTGCCAGCAGCGGGGACAGGGGGCTGAACACTGAAGCTTTCTTT. The chain combines TRBV5-6 with TRBJ1-1, with TRBD1 matching over 12 bases. Germline CDR1 SGHDT, CDR2 YYEEEE. V lost 4 bases, J lost 0 bases, and 1 base stayed unmatched. The CDR3 length is 15 residues. The whole variable domain, remainder taken from reference TRBV5-6 and TRBJ1-1, is DAGVTQSPTHLIKTRGQQVTLRCSPKSGHDTVSWYQQALGQGPQFIFQYYEEEERQRGNFPDRFSGHQFPNYSSELNVNALLLGDSALYLCASSGDRGLNTEAFFGQGTRLTVV.

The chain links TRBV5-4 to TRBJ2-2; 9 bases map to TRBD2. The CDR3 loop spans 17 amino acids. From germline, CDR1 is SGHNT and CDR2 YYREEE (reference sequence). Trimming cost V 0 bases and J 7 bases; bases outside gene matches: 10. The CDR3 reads CASSLGGSGSIVGELFF. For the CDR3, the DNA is TGTGCCAGCAGCTTGGGGGGTAGCGGGAGTATAGTCGGGGAGCTGTTTTTT.

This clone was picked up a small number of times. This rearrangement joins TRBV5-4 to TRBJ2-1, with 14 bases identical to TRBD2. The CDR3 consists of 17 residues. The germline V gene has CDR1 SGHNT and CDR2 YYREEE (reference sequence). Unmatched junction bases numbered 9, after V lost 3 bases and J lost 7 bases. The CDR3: CASSSKSGTSGSNEQFF. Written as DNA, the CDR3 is TGTGCCAGCAGCTCCAAATCCGGGACTAGCGGGAGTAATGAGCAGTTCTTC. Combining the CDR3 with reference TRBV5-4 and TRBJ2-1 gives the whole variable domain ETGVTQSPTHLIKTRGQQVTLRCSSQSGHNTVSWYQQALGQGPQFIFQYYREEENGRGNFPPRFSGLQFPNYSSELNVNALELDDSALYLCASSSKSGTSGSNEQFFGPGTRLTVL.

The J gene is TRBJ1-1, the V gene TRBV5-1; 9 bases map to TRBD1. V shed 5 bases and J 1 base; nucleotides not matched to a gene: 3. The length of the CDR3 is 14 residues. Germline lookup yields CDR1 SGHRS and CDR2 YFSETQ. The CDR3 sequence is CASSWDRENTEAFF. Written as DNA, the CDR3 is TGCGCCAGCAGTTGGGACAGGGAGAACACTGAAGCTTTCTTT.

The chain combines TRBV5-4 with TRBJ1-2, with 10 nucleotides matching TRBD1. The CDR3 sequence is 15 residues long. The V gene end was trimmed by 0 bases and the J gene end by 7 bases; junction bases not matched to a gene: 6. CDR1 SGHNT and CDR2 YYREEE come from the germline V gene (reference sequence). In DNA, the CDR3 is TGTGCCAGCAGCTTGGCTACCGGGACAGGGGCTGGCTACACCTTC. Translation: CASSLATGTGAGYTF.

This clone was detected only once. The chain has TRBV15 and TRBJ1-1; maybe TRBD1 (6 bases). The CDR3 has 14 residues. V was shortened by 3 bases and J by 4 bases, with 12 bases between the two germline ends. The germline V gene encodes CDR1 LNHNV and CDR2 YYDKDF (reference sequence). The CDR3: CATSSEGVSTEAFF. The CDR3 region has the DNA TGTGCCACCAGCAGCGAGGGGGTCAGCACTGAAGCTTTCTTT.

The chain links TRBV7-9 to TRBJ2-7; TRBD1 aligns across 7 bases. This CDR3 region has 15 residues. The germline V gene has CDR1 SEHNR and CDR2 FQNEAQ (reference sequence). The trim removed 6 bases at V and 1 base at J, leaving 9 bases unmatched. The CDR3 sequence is CASSAYETGSYEQYF. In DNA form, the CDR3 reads TGTGCCAGCAGTGCATACGAGACAGGGTCCTACGAGCAGTACTTC.

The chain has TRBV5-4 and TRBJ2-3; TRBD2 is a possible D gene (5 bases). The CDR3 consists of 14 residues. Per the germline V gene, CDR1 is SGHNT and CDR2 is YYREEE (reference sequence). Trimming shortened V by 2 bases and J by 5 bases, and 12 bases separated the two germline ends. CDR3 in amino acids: CASSLRGIKDTQYF. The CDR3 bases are TGTGCCAGCAGCTTACGAGGGATTAAAGATACGCAGTATTTT.

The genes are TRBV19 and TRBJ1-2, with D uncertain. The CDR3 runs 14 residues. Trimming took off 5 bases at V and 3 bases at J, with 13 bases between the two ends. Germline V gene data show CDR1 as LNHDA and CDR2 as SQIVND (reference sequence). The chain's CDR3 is CASSPLRSDYGYTF. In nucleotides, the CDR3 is TGTGCCAGTAGTCCCCTCCGTTCTGACTATGGCTACACCTTC. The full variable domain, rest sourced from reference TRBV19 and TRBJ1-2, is DGGITQSPKYLFRKEGQNVTLSCEQNLNHDAMYWYRQDPGQGLRLIYYSQIVNDFQKGDIAEGYSVSREKKESFPLTVTSAQKNPTAFYLCASSPLRSDYGYTFGSGTRLTVV.

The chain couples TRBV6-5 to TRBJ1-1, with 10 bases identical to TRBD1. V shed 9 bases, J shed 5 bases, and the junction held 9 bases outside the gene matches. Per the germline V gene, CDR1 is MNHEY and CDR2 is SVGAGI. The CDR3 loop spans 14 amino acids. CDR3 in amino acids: CASMKGQGSTEAFF. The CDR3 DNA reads TGTGCCAGTATGAAGGGACAGGGGAGTACTGAAGCTTTCTTT.

CDR3 bases: TGCGCCAGCAGCTTGGGACTAGCGGAAAACTACGAGCAGTACTTC. This sequence encodes CASSLGLAENYEQYF. V is TRBV5-1 and J is TRBJ2-7; 9 bases fit TRBD2. The CDR3 contains 15 residues. The V gene end was trimmed by 0 bases and the J gene end by 3 bases; junction bases not matched to a gene: 4. Per the germline V gene, CDR1 is SGHRS and CDR2 is YFSETQ.

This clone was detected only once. In nucleotides, the CDR3 is TGTGCCAGTAGTATAAGCAGGGCTGGGGCCAACGTCCTGACTTTC. This encodes CASSISRAGANVLTF. The rearrangement joins TRBV19 to TRBJ2-6; D might be TRBD1 (5 bases). Trimming shortened V by 2 bases and J by 2 bases, and 7 bases separated the two germline ends. This CDR3 contains 15 residues. From germline, CDR1 is LNHDA and CDR2 SQIVND (reference sequence).